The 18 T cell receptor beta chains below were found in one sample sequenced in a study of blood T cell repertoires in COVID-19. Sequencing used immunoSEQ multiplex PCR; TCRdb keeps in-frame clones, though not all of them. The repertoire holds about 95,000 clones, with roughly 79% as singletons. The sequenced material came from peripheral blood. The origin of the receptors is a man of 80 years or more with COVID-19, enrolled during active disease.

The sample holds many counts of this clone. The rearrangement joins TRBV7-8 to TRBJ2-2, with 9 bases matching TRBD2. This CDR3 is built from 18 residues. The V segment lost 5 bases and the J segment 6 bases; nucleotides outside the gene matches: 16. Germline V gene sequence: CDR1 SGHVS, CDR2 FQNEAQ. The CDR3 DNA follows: TGTGCCAGCAGCCCCAGGAGGGCGGGACTAGCACGTCCCGGGGAGCTGTTTTTT. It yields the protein CASSPRRAGLARPGELFF.

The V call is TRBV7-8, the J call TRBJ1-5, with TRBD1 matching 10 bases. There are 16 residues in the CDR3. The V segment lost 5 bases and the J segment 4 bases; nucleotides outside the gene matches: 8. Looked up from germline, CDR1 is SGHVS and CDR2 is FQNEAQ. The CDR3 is CASSPRDRGVNQPQHF. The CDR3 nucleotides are TGTGCCAGCAGCCCCCGGGACAGGGGAGTTAATCAGCCCCAGCATTTT.

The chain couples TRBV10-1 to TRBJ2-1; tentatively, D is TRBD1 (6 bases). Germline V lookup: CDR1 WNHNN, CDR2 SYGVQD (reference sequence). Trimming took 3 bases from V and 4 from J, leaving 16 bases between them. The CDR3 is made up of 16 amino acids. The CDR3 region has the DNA TGCGCCAGCAGTGAACAGGGCCCATCGACTTACAATGAGCAGTTCTTC. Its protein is CASSEQGPSTYNEQFF.

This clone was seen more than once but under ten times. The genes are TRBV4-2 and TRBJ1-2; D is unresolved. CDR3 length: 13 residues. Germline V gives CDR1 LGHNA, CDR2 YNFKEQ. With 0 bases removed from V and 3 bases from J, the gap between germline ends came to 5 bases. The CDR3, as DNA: TGTGCCAGCAGCCAAGATCTTGACTATGGCTACACCTTC. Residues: CASSQDLDYGYTF.

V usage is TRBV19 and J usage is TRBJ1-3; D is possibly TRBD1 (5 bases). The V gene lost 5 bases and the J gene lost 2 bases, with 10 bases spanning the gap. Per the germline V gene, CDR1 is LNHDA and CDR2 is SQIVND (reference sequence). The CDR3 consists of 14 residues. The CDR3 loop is CASSPTGAGNTIYF. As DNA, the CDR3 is TGTGCCAGTAGTCCGACGGGGGCTGGAAACACCATATATTTT.

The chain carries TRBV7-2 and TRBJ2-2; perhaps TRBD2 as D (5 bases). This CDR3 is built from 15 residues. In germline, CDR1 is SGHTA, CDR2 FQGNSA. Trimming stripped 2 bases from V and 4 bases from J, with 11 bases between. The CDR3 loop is CASSLSGFPTGELFF. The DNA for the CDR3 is TGTGCCAGCAGCTTAAGCGGTTTTCCCACCGGGGAGCTGTTTTTT.

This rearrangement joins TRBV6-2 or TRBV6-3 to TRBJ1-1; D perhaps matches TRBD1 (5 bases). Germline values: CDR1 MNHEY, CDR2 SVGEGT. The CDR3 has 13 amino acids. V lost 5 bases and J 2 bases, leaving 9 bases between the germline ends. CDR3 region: CASSATANTEAFF. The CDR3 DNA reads TGTGCCAGCAGTGCGACAGCTAACACTGAAGCTTTCTTT.

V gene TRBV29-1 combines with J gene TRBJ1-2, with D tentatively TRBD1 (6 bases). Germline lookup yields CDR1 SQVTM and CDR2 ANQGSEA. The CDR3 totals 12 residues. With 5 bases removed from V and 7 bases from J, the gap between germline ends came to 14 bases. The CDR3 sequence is CSVPRGGIGYTF. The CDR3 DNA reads TGCAGCGTTCCAAGGGGGGGGATTGGCTACACCTTC.

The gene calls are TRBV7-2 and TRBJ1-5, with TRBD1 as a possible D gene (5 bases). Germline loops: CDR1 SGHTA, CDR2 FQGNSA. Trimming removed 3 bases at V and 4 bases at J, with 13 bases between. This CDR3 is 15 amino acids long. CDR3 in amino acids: CASSFMQGANQPQHF. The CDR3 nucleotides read TGTGCCAGCAGCTTTATGCAGGGCGCAAATCAGCCCCAGCATTTT.

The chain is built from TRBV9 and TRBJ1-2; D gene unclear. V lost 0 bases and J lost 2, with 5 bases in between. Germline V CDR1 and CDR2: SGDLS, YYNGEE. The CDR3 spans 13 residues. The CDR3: CASSVVENYGYTF. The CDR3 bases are TGTGCCAGCAGCGTAGTGGAGAACTATGGCTACACCTTC.

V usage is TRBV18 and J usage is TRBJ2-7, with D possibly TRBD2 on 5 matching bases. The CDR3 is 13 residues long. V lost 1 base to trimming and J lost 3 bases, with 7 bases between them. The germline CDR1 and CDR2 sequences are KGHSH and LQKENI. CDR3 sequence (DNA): TGTGCCAGCTCACCACTTCGGGACTACGAGCAGTACTTC. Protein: CASSPLRDYEQYF.

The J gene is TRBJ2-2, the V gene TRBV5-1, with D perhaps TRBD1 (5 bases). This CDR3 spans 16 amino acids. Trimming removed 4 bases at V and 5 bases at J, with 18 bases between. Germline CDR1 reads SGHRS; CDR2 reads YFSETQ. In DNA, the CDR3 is TGCGCCAGCAGCACCTGGAGCAGGGAAAGTACCGGGGAGCTGTTTTTT. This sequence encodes CASSTWSRESTGELFF. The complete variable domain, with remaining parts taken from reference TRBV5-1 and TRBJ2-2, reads KAGVTQTPRYLIKTRGQQVTLSCSPISGHRSVSWYQQTPGQGLQFLFEYFSETQRNKGNFPGRFSGRQFSNSRSEMNVSTLELGDSALYLCASSTWSRESTGELFFGEGSRLTVL.

The CDR3 bases are TGTGCCACCAGTGAAAACCTTGAGGATACGCAGTATTTT. Protein product: CATSENLEDTQYF. V usage is TRBV24-1 and J usage is TRBJ2-3; D not resolved. The V end lost 4 bases, the J end lost 6 bases, and 10 bases lay between the germline ends. Germline loops: CDR1 KGHDR, CDR2 SFDVKD. This CDR3 is built from 13 residues.

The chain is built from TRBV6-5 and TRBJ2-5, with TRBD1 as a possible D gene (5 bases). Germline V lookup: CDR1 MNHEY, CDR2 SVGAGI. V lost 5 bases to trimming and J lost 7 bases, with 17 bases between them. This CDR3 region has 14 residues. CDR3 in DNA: TGTGCCAGCAGTAGTATCGACAGTACAGGGACCCAGTACTTC. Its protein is CASSSIDSTGTQYF.

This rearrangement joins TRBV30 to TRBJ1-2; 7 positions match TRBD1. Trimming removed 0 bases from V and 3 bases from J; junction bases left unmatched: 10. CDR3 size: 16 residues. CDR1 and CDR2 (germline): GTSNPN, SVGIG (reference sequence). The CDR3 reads CAWSVPRTGVDYGYTF. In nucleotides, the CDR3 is TGTGCCTGGAGTGTCCCACGTACAGGGGTTGACTATGGCTACACCTTC.

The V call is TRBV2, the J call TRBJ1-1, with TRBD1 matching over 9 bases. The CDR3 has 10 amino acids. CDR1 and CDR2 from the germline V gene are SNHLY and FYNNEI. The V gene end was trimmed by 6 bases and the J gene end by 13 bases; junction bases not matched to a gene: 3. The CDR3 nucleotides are TGTGCCAGCAGGACGGACAGGGGTTTCTTT. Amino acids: CASRTDRGFF.

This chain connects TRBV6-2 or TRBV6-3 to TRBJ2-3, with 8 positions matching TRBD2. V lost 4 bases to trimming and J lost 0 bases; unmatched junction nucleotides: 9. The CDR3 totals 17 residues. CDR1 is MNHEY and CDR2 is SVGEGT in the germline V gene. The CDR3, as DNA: TGTGCCAGCAGTTCCCGGTCTGCGGGGGGTAGCACAGATACGCAGTATTTT. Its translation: CASSSRSAGGSTDTQYF.

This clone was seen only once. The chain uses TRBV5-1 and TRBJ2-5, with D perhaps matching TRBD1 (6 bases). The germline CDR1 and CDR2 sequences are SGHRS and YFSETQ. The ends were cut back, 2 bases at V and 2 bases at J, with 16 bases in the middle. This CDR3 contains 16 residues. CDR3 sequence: CASSLQGFQAQETQYF. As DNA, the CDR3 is TGCGCCAGCAGCTTACAGGGTTTTCAGGCACAAGAGACCCAGTACTTC.